The rows below give T cell receptor beta chains drawn from one sample of a study of shared clonotypes between healthy human individuals. Some clones are missing from TCRdb's copy, which holds only in-frame ones; the method was immunoSEQ multiplex PCR. Here the sample spans roughly 2 million clones, 85% to 95% being singletons. The source material was naive CD4+ T cells sorted from blood. The source of these receptors is a man aged 18 to 30 in good health. CDR3s include the opening cysteine and the closing phenylalanine or tryptophan. The order of the fields is J gene, V gene, clone size, D gene, CDR3 DNA, CDR3 protein. D genes are given only for firm matches. For some rows the clone size is stated as once, few or many, or as a class when expanded; others skip it.

TRBJ2-3,TRBV6-6,-,-,TGTGCCAGCAGAACTCCTGCAGGGATTAGCACAGATACGCAGTATTTT,CASRTPAGISTDTQYF
TRBJ2-1,TRBV7-2,-,TRBD2,TGTGCCAGCAGCAAGACTAGCGGGGGAGGTTTTGAGCAGTTCTTC,CASSKTSGGGFEQFF
TRBJ1-2,TRBV14,once,-,TGTGCCAGCAGCCCGGGACAATTCTATGGCTACACCTTC,CASSPGQFYGYTF
TRBJ2-7,TRBV6-5,once,-,TGTGCCAGCAGTTCTGGCAGGCTTTCCTACGAGCAGTACTTC,CASSSGRLSYEQYF
TRBJ1-3,TRBV10-3,-,-,TGTGCCATCAGTGATCAGTCAACCACCATATATTTT,CAISDQSTTIYF
TRBJ1-1,TRBV21-1,-,-,TGTGCCAGCAGCAAAGCGCAGAGGGAAAACACTGAAGCTTTCTTT,CASSKAQRENTEAFF
TRBJ1-1,TRBV5-5,-,-,TGTGCCAGCAGCTCCGGGGTTACAGGGACCTTGAACACTGAAGCTTTCTTT,CASSSGVTGTLNTEAFF
TRBJ1-6,TRBV15,few,-,TGTGCCACCAGCAGAGATCGGGTTCTGGGCGTCCTCCACTTT,CATSRDRVLGVLHF
TRBJ2-7,TRBV7-3,-,-,TGTGCCAGCAGCTTAATACAGGCTAGCCCCTACGAGCAGTACTTC,CASSLIQASPYEQYF
TRBJ1-1,TRBV6-5,-,TRBD1,TGTGCCAGCAGCAAGGGGGCGGGGACTGAAGCTTTCTTT,CASSKGAGTEAFF
TRBJ2-7,TRBV2,once,-,TGTGCCAGCAGTGAAAACAGACCCTACGAGCAGTACTTC,CASSENRPYEQYF
TRBJ2-4,TRBV7-2,-,-,TGTGCCAGCAGCCAAAGGGGTTCCGGCAACATTCAGTACTTC,CASSQRGSGNIQYF
TRBJ1-4,TRBV5-6,-,-,TGTGCCAGCAGCTCGCGGGGGGTCAGGACTAATGAAAAACTGTTTTTT,CASSSRGVRTNEKLFF
TRBJ2-3,TRBV4-1,-,TRBD2,TGCGCCAGCAGCCAACCCTTTGGACTAGCGTATTCTAGCACAGATACGCAGTATTTT,CASSQPFGLAYSSTDTQYF
TRBJ2-5,TRBV7-3,once,-,TGTGCCAGCAGCCCCTTCGACAGGGAGACCCAGTACTTC,CASSPFDRETQYF
TRBJ1-1,TRBV7-2,-,TRBD1,TGTGCCAGCAGCCGGACAGGCCCTTCAGGAGCTTTCTTT,CASSRTGPSGAFF
TRBJ1-1,TRBV6-5,-,TRBD1,TGTGCCAGCAGTTACTCAGGGGGCGCCTCCACTGAAGCTTTCTTT,CASSYSGGASTEAFF
TRBJ2-7,TRBV7-9,once,-,TGTGCCAGCAGCTTAGATGGCCCAAACTACGAGCAGTACTTC,CASSLDGPNYEQYF
TRBJ2-7,TRBV9,-,-,TGTGCCAGCAGCGTAGAGTCAGAGTACGAGCAGTACTTC,CASSVESEYEQYF
TRBJ1-5,TRBV10-2,-,-,TGCGCCAGCAGCAATACACCGGGCAAGGGTCAGCCCCAGCATTTT,CASSNTPGKGQPQHF
TRBJ2-7,TRBV18,few,TRBD2,TGTGCCAGCTCACCGGACCTAGCGGGTACATCCGAGCAGTACTTC,CASSPDLAGTSEQYF
TRBJ2-5,TRBV7-2,-,-,TGTGCCAGCAGCTCAGGGACTTACCAAGAGACCCAGTACTTC,CASSSGTYQETQYF
TRBJ2-7,TRBV30,-,-,TGTGCCTGGAGCCGGGCCAATGGCTACGAGCAGTACTTC,CAWSRANGYEQYF
TRBJ1-2,TRBV6-6,-,TRBD1,TGTGCCAGCAGTCCGGGACAGGACTCCGCGCCCTATGGCTACACCTTC,CASSPGQDSAPYGYTF
TRBJ2-5,TRBV7-2,-,-,TGTGCCAGCAGCCGTGCCCGGGTACTAGTAGCACAAGAGACCCAGTACTTC,CASSRARVLVAQETQYF
TRBJ2-1,TRBV6-5,-,-,TGTGCCAGCAGTTACTCGAGGCAAGAGCAGTTCTTC,CASSYSRQEQFF
TRBJ2-3,TRBV7-9,-,TRBD1,TGTGCCAGCAGCTTAGGACAGGGTGATTCAGATACGCAGTATTTT,CASSLGQGDSDTQYF
TRBJ1-2,TRBV4-3,-,-,TGCGCCAGCAGCCAAGCAGTGGTTAACTATGGCTACACCTTC,CASSQAVVNYGYTF
TRBJ2-1,TRBV7-2,-,TRBD2,TGTGCCAGCAGCGTTACTAGCGGGAGTCTCTCCTACAATGAGCAGTTCTTC,CASSVTSGSLSYNEQFF
TRBJ1-5,TRBV28,few,-,TGTGCCAGCAGTCCGCCAAATCAGCCCCAGCATTTT,CASSPPNQPQHF
TRBJ2-1,TRBV6-5,-,TRBD2,TGTGCCAGCAGGGAACTAGCGGATCCCAGCCATGAGCAGTTCTTC,CASRELADPSHEQFF
TRBJ2-2,TRBV5-6,-,-,TGTGCCAGCAGCCCCTGGAGTACCGGGGAGCTGTTTTTT,CASSPWSTGELFF
TRBJ1-3,TRBV4-1,-,-,TGCGCCAGCAGCCAAGTTGCAGGGCCTGGAAACACCATATATTTT,CASSQVAGPGNTIYF
TRBJ2-3,TRBV29-1,-,-,TGCAGCGTTGGCGGTAGCGGATACACAGATACGCAGTATTTT,CSVGGSGYTDTQYF
TRBJ1-2,TRBV7-2,-,-,TGTGCCAGCAGCTCGGGTGGGGGAATGGGTGGCTACACCTTC,CASSSGGGMGGYTF
TRBJ2-7,TRBV4-3,-,TRBD2,TGCGCCAGCAGCCAAGGTCGGACTAGCGGGAGGGCCGGCTCCTACGAGCAGTACTTC,CASSQGRTSGRAGSYEQYF
TRBJ2-1,TRBV2,-,-,TGTGCCAGCAGGGTCTTCAGCTACAATGAGCAGTTCTTC,CASRVFSYNEQFF
TRBJ2-7,TRBV10-1,-,-,TGCGCCAGCAGTGAGAGCCCGAGCTACGAGCAGTACTTC,CASSESPSYEQYF
TRBJ1-4,TRBV6-5,-,-,TGTGCCAGCAGTTCGGGGCAGGCTTATGAAAAACTGTTTTTT,CASSSGQAYEKLFF
TRBJ1-1,TRBV19,-,-,TGTGCCAGTAGTATGAGTTACGGCACTGAAGCTTTCTTT,CASSMSYGTEAFF
TRBJ1-1,TRBV4-1,once,-,TGCGCCAGCAGCCAAGAATCTCAGGTGAACACTGAAGCTTTCTTT,CASSQESQVNTEAFF
TRBJ1-3,TRBV7-9,-,-,TGTGCCAGCAGCTTAGATCCGGGAAACACCATATATTTT,CASSLDPGNTIYF
TRBJ2-1,TRBV5-1,once,TRBD2,TGCGCCAGCAGCTTGTCGCCGGGGCGTAGCGGGAGGGCCAATGAGCAGTTCTTC,CASSLSPGRSGRANEQFF
TRBJ1-2,TRBV18,-,-,TGTGCCAGCTCCACCGGGGGCTATGGCTACACCTTC,CASSTGGYGYTF
TRBJ2-7,TRBV4-3,-,-,TGCGCCAGCAGCCAAGATACGGACTCCCAGCAGTACTTC,CASSQDTDSQQYF
TRBJ2-7,TRBV7-2,-,-,TGTGCCAGCGCCTCCCCTGGGGGCGAGCAGTACTTC,CASASPGGEQYF
TRBJ1-3,TRBV27,-,-,TGTGCCAGCAGGGGACAACCCTCTGGAAACACCATATATTTT,CASRGQPSGNTIYF
TRBJ1-1,TRBV30,-,-,TGTGCCTGGAATGGCCTTGGCCACACTGAAGCTTTCTTT,CAWNGLGHTEAFF
TRBJ1-1,TRBV6-5,-,-,TGTGCCAGCAGTTTAATTAGTAAACGGGGACCCGAAGCTTTCTTT,CASSLISKRGPEAFF
TRBJ2-1,TRBV6-5,once,-,TGTGCCAGCAGTTACGGTTGGGGCTCCTACAATGAGCAGTTCTTC,CASSYGWGSYNEQFF
TRBJ2-7,TRBV5-1,-,TRBD2,TGCGCCAGCAGCTCTACGGGACTAGCGCAGACCTACGAGCAGTACTTC,CASSSTGLAQTYEQYF
TRBJ2-2,TRBV2,-,-,TGTGCCAGCAGCGGAGTTGGTTGGGGGGAGCTGTTTTTT,CASSGVGWGELFF
TRBJ2-1,TRBV30,-,-,TGTGCCTGGAATACCGGGAGCTACCACAATGAGCAGTTCTTC,CAWNTGSYHNEQFF
TRBJ2-2,TRBV18,-,-,TGTGCCAGCTCACCACGGCTCGGGGGGAACACCGGGGAGCTGTTTTTT,CASSPRLGGNTGELFF
TRBJ2-6,TRBV7-8,-,-,TGTGCCAGCAGCTTAGGGCAGATTACTGGGGCCAACGTCCTGACTTTC,CASSLGQITGANVLTF
TRBJ2-7,TRBV18,-,TRBD2,TGTGCCAGCTCACCTACTAGCGGGGTCTACGAGCAGTACTTC,CASSPTSGVYEQYF
TRBJ1-1,TRBV28,-,TRBD1,TGTGCCAGCAGTTTGCCAGGGGGCAGGACTGAAGCTTTCTTT,CASSLPGGRTEAFF